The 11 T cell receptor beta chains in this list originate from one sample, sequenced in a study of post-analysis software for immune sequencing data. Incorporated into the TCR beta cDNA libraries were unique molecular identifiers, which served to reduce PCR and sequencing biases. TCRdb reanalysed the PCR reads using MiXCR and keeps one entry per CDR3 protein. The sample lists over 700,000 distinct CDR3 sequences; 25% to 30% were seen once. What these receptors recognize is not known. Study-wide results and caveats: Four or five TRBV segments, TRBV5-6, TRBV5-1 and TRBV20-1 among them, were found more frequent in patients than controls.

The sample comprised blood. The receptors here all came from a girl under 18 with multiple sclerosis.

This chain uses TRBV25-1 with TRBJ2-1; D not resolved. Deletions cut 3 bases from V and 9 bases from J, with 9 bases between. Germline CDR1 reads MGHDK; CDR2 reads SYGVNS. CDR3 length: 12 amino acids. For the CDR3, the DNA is TGTGCCAGCAGTGAGTATCTAGGTGAGCAGTTCTTC. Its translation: CASSEYLGEQFF.

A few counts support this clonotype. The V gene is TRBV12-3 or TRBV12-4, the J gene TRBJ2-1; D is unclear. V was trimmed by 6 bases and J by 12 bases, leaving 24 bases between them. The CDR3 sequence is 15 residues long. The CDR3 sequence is CASSPPRGNGAWQFF. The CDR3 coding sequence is TGTGCCAGCAGCCCGCCACGAGGAAACGGCGCATGGCAGTTCTTC.

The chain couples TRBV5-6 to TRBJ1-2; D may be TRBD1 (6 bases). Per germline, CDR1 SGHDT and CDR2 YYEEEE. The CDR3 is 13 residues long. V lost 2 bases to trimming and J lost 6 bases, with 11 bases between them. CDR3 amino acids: CASSLTGPNGYTF. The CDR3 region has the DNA TGTGCCAGCAGCTTAACAGGGCCAAATGGCTACACCTTC. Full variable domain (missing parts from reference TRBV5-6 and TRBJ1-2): DAGVTQSPTHLIKTRGQQVTLRCSPKSGHDTVSWYQQALGQGPQFIFQYYEEEERQRGNFPDRFSGHQFPNYSSELNVNALLLGDSALYLCASSLTGPNGYTFGSGTRLTVV.

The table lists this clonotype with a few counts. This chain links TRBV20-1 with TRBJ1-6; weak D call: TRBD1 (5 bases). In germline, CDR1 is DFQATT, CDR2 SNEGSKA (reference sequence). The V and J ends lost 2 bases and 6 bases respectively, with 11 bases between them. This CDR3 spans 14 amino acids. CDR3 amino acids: CSARIQGGNSPLHF. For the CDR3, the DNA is TGCAGTGCTAGAATTCAGGGTGGTAATTCACCCCTCCACTTT.

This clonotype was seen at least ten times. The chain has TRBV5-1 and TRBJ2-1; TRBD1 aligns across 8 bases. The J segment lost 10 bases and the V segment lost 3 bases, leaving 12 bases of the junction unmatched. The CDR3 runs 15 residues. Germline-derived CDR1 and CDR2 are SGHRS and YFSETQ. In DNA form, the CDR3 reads TGCGCCAGCAGCTCAGGACTACAGGGGGATTCCGAGCAGTTCTTC. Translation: CASSSGLQGDSEQFF. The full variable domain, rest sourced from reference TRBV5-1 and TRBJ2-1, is KAGVTQTPRYLIKTRGQQVTLSCSPISGHRSVSWYQQTPGQGLQFLFEYFSETQRNKGNFPGRFSGRQFSNSRSEMNVSTLELGDSALYLCASSSGLQGDSEQFFGPGTRLTVL.

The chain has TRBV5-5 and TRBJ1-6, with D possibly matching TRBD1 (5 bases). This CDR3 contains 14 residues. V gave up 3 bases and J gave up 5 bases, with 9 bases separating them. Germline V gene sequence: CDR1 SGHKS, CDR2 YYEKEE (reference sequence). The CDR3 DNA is TGTGCCAGCAGCTCGACAGTCGATAATTCACCCCTCCACTTT. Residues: CASSSTVDNSPLHF.

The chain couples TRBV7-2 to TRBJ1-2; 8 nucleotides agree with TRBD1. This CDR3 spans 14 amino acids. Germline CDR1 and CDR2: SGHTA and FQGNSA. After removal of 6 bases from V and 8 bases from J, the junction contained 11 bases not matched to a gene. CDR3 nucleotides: TGTGCCAGCAGGACGGATCCAGGGGGCGGCGGCTACACCTTC. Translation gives CASRTDPGGGGYTF.

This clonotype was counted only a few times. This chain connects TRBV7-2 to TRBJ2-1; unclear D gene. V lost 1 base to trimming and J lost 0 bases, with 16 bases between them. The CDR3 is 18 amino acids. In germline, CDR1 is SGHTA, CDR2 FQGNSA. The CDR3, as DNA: TGTGCCAGCAGCTTAGGGTGGAATAGCCCCTACTCCTACAATGAGCAGTTCTTC. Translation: CASSLGWNSPYSYNEQFF. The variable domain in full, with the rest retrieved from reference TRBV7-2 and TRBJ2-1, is GAGVSQSPSNKVTEKGKDVELRCDPISGHTALYWYRQSLGQGLEFLIYFQGNSAPDKSGLPSDRFSAERTGGSVSTLTIQRTQQEDSAVYLCASSLGWNSPYSYNEQFFGPGTRLTVL.

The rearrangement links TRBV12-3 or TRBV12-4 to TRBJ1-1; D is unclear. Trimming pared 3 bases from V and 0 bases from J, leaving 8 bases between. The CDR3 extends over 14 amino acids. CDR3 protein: CASSFAQLNTEAFF. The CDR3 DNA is TGTGCCAGCAGTTTTGCTCAGTTGAACACTGAAGCTTTCTTT.

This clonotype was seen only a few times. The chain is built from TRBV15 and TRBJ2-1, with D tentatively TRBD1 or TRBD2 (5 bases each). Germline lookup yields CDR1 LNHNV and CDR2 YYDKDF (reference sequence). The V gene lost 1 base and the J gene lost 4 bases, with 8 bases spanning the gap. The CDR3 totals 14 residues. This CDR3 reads CATSRGGPYNEQFF. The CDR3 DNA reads TGTGCCACCAGCAGAGGGGGACCGTACAATGAGCAGTTCTTC. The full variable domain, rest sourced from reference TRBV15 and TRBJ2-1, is DAMVIQNPRYQVTQFGKPVTLSCSQTLNHNVMYWYQQKSSQAPKLLFHYYDKDFNNEADTPDNFQSRRPNTSFCFLDIRSPGLGDTAMYLCATSRGGPYNEQFFGPGTRLTVL.

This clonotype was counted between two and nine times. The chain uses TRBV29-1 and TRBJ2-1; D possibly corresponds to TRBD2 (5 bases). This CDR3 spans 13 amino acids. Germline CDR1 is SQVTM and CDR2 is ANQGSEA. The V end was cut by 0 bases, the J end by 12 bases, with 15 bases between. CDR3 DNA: TGCAGCGTTGAAGATGACCGGGAAGTCGGGCAGTTCTTC. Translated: CSVEDDREVGQFF.